The next 28 T cell receptor beta chains were all read from a single sample in a study of T cell changes during pregnancy in multiple sclerosis. Using immunoSEQ multiplex PCR, the repertoire was profiled, and TCRdb retains in-frame clones only, with some absent. This table has about 55,000 clones, roughly 94% appearing once. Sequences were derived from CD8+ T cells from peripheral blood mononuclear cells, sampled after pregnancy. The receptor set was obtained from a female donor with multiple sclerosis, enrolled in a pregnancy study.

The chain joins TRBV5-1 to TRBJ2-7, with D unclear. The germline CDR1 and CDR2 sequences are SGHRS and YFSETQ. There are 14 residues in the CDR3. Between the trimmed V and J ends, which lost 0 bases and 5 bases, there was a span of 12 bases. CDR3 amino acids: CASSLEVGQDEQYF. In DNA form, the CDR3 reads TGCGCCAGCAGCTTGGAGGTAGGCCAGGACGAGCAGTACTTC. Looking up the rest from reference TRBV5-1 and TRBJ2-7 gives the full variable domain: KAGVTQTPRYLIKTRGQQVTLSCSPISGHRSVSWYQQTPGQGLQFLFEYFSETQRNKGNFPGRFSGRQFSNSRSEMNVSTLELGDSALYLCASSLEVGQDEQYFGPGTRLTVT.

This chain uses TRBV27 with TRBJ2-1, with a weak D call TRBD1 (5 bases). V was cut by 2 bases and J by 7 bases, with 21 bases left in between. The CDR3 has 17 residues. Germline V lookup: CDR1 MNHEY, CDR2 SMNVEV (reference sequence). CDR3 in amino acids: CASSLMGQGLVENEQFF. The CDR3 bases are TGTGCCAGCAGTTTAATGGGGCAGGGTCTGGTGGAGAATGAGCAGTTCTTC.

The V and J genes are TRBV6-5 and TRBJ1-1, with D possibly matching TRBD1 (5 bases). CDR3 length: 14 residues. Trimming pared 6 bases from V and 5 bases from J, leaving 16 bases between. Per the germline V gene, CDR1 is MNHEY and CDR2 is SVGAGI. CDR3 sequence (DNA): TGTGCCAGCAGCCAGATCCTGGGGGGGACTGAAGCTTTCTTT. As protein: CASSQILGGTEAFF.

The CDR3 DNA is TGTGCCAGCAGCTCACCGGGACTAGCGGGAGGGTACGAGCAGTACTTC. This encodes CASSSPGLAGGYEQYF. V usage is TRBV13 and J usage is TRBJ2-7; 16 bases are shared with TRBD2. V gave up 4 bases and J gave up 4 bases; unmatched junction bases: 4. This CDR3 has 16 residues. Per germline, CDR1 PRHDT and CDR2 FYEKMQ (reference sequence). Variable domain in full (rest from reference TRBV13 and TRBJ2-7): AAGVIQSPRHLIKEKRETATLKCYPIPRHDTVYWYQQGPGQDPQFLISFYEKMQSDKGSIPDRFSAQQFSDYHSELNMSSLELGDSALYFCASSSPGLAGGYEQYFGPGTRLTVT.

The genes are TRBV7-8 and TRBJ2-1; D may be TRBD1 (6 bases). The CDR3 has 14 residues. CDR1 is SGHVS and CDR2 is FQNEAQ in the germline V gene. With 2 bases removed from V and 6 bases from J, the gap between germline ends came to 11 bases. CDR3 bases: TGTGCCAGCAGCTTATTCATAGGGGGCAATGAGCAGTTCTTC. It yields the protein CASSLFIGGNEQFF.

The rearrangement joins TRBV7-9 to TRBJ1-5; D is ambiguous. Trimming removed 1 base from V and 3 bases from J, with 7 bases in between. CDR3 length: 14 amino acids. Germline assignment: CDR1 SEHNR and CDR2 FQNEAQ (reference sequence). Written as DNA, the CDR3 is TGTGCCAGCAGCTTAGGAGGAAACAATCAGCCCCAGCATTTT. The encoded protein is CASSLGGNNQPQHF.

This clone was seen just once. The J gene is TRBJ2-5, the V gene TRBV27; 9 bases are a match to TRBD1. V dropped 2 bases and J dropped 2; count of bases not matched to a gene: 15. Germline V gene sequence: CDR1 MNHEY, CDR2 SMNVEV (reference sequence). This CDR3 is built from 19 residues. CDR3 in amino acids: CASSLIRPPGQGWQETQYF. The CDR3 region has the DNA TGTGCCAGCAGTTTAATAAGGCCCCCGGGACAGGGTTGGCAAGAGACCCAGTACTTC.

The chain employs TRBV5-6 and TRBJ2-1; D is uncertain. The V end was cut by 0 bases, the J end by 6 bases, with 7 bases between. The germline V gene has CDR1 SGHDT and CDR2 YYEEEE. This CDR3 is 13 amino acids long. The DNA of the CDR3 is TGTGCCAGCAGCTTGGCCCAGGTCAATGAGCAGTTCTTC. Amino acids: CASSLAQVNEQFF.

The rearrangement joins TRBV9 to TRBJ1-4; unclear D gene. The CDR3 runs 15 residues. The germline CDR1 and CDR2 sequences are SGDLS and YYNGEE. Between the trimmed V and J ends, which lost 0 bases and 6 bases, there was a span of 12 bases. CDR3 DNA: TGTGCCAGCAGCGTAGGTCGGGGAGAATATGAAAAACTGTTTTTT. Translating it yields CASSVGRGEYEKLFF. The full variable domain, in which reference TRBV9 and TRBJ1-4 provide the parts outside the CDR3, is DSGVTQTPKHLITATGQRVTLRCSPRSGDLSVYWYQQSLDQGLQFLIQYYNGEERAKGNILERFSAQQFPDLHSELNLSSLELGDSALYFCASSVGRGEYEKLFFGSGTQLSVL.

V usage is TRBV5-1 and J usage is TRBJ2-1, with D perhaps matching TRBD2 (8 bases). The CDR3 has 17 residues. Trimming stripped 8 bases from V and 2 bases from J, with 23 bases between. Per germline, CDR1 SGHRS and CDR2 YFSETQ. The CDR3 region has the DNA TGCGCCAGTTACAGGGGAGATAGCGGGAATCCCTACAATGAGCAGTTCTTC. It translates to CASYRGDSGNPYNEQFF.

The rearrangement uses TRBV30 and TRBJ2-1, with 8 nucleotides matching TRBD2. V was pared by 4 bases and J by 6 bases, with 8 bases of the junction left unmatched. The CDR3 contains 14 residues. Germline V CDR1 and CDR2: GTSNPN, SVGIG (reference sequence). This chain's CDR3 is CAWTQWGTSNEQFF. Written as DNA, the CDR3 is TGTGCCTGGACCCAATGGGGGACTAGCAATGAGCAGTTCTTC.

This sequence joins TRBV29-1 and TRBJ2-7; 11 bases are shared with TRBD2. This CDR3 is 13 amino acids long. In germline, CDR1 is SQVTM, CDR2 ANQGSEA. Trimming removed 5 bases from V and 6 bases from J; junction bases left unmatched: 6. The CDR3 is CSVTLAGALEQYF. The DNA for the CDR3 is TGCAGCGTTACACTAGCGGGGGCCCTCGAGCAGTACTTC.

The J gene is TRBJ2-3, the V gene TRBV28; TRBD2 might be the D (6 bases). The V and J ends lost 4 bases and 3 bases respectively, with 17 bases between them. Germline CDR1 and CDR2: MDHEN and SYDVKM. The CDR3 is 16 residues long. CDR3 nucleotide sequence: TGTGCCAGCAGTTACGGCGGGGCCCCGTTAACAGATACGCAGTATTTT. It specifies CASSYGGAPLTDTQYF. The full variable domain, completed using reference TRBV28 and TRBJ2-3, is DVKVTQSSRYLVKRTGEKVFLECVQDMDHENMFWYRQDPGLGLRLIYFSYDVKMKEKGDIPEGYSVSREKKERFSLILESASTNQTSMYLCASSYGGAPLTDTQYFGPGTRLTVL.

This clone came up a few times. The chain is built from TRBV7-2 and TRBJ2-1, with a possible D match to TRBD2 (6 bases). Germline CDR1 reads SGHTA; CDR2 reads FQGNSA. V lost 0 bases and J lost 3, with 6 bases in between. The length of the CDR3 is 14 residues. DNA for the CDR3: TGTGCCAGCAGCTTAGCGGGGGGCTACAATGAGCAGTTCTTC. It specifies CASSLAGGYNEQFF.

This clone was detected once. The rearrangement joins TRBV19 to TRBJ1-5, with 8 bases lining up with TRBD1. Germline CDR1 is LNHDA and CDR2 is SQIVND (reference sequence). The V gene end was trimmed by 6 bases and the J gene end by 6 bases; junction bases not matched to a gene: 7. The CDR3 sequence is 14 residues long. CDR3 amino acids: CASSPTGGTQPQHF. CDR3 DNA sequence: TGTGCCAGTAGCCCTACAGGGGGGACTCAGCCCCAGCATTTT.

The rearrangement joins TRBV6-5 to TRBJ2-5; a weak D match, TRBD2 (6 bases). Germline V gives CDR1 MNHEY, CDR2 SVGAGI. Trimming shortened V by 2 bases and J by 5 bases, and 9 bases separated the two germline ends. This CDR3 is built from 13 residues. Here the CDR3 reads CASSYGRTETQYF. The DNA of the CDR3 is TGTGCCAGCAGTTACGGGAGGACTGAGACCCAGTACTTC.

The V call is TRBV28, the J call TRBJ1-2; 7 bases match TRBD1. Trimming took 5 bases from V and 10 from J; bases not matched to a gene: 22. The V gene's germline CDR1 is MDHEN and CDR2 SYDVKM. This CDR3 has 17 amino acids. The CDR3 is CASSQVVGDRGRLLYTF. The CDR3 DNA follows: TGTGCCAGCAGTCAAGTGGTCGGGGACAGAGGTAGATTACTCTACACCTTC.

This chain joins TRBV5-5 and TRBJ2-3; TRBD1 might be the D (6 bases). V lost 0 bases and J lost 1, with 9 bases in between. Looked up from germline, CDR1 is SGHKS and CDR2 is YYEKEE (reference sequence). The CDR3 is 15 residues long. DNA for the CDR3: TGTGCCAGCAGCTTGGTTAGGACAGGCACAGATACGCAGTATTTT. Translating it yields CASSLVRTGTDTQYF.

The rearrangement joins TRBV6-4 to TRBJ1-1, with 9 positions matching TRBD1. CDR3 length: 14 residues. V dropped 4 bases and J dropped 6; count of bases not matched to a gene: 6. CDR1 and CDR2 (germline): MRHNA, SNTAGT. CDR3 sequence reads: CASSVLQGAAEAFF. DNA for the CDR3: TGTGCCAGCAGTGTCTTACAGGGGGCGGCTGAAGCTTTCTTT.

The chain combines TRBV11-2 with TRBJ2-1; weak D call: TRBD2 (6 bases). The CDR3 spans 15 residues. V dropped 2 bases and J dropped 1 base, with 9 bases sitting between them. CDR1 SGHAT and CDR2 FQNNGV come from the germline V gene. The CDR3 DNA sequence: TGTGCCAGCAGCTTATTAGCGGCGTCCTACAATGAGCAGTTCTTC. This gives the protein CASSLLAASYNEQFF.

The CDR3 sequence: CASSFLYEQYF. DNA for the CDR3: TGTGCCAGCAGCTTCTTGTACGAGCAGTACTTC. This chain links TRBV5-8 with TRBJ2-7; D uncertain. CDR1 SGHTS and CDR2 YDEGEE come from the germline V gene. The CDR3 has 11 residues. Trimming took 2 bases from V and 4 from J, leaving 4 bases between them.

This sequence joins TRBV15 and TRBJ1-5; 7 bases agree with TRBD1. Germline CDR1 is LNHNV and CDR2 is YYDKDF (reference sequence). The junction had 7 bases not matched to a gene; V was cut back by 3 bases and J by 2 bases. This CDR3 contains 16 residues. CDR3 amino acids: CATSSLGQMGNQPQHF. The DNA of the CDR3 is TGTGCCACCAGCAGCCTGGGACAGATGGGCAATCAGCCCCAGCATTTT.

The chain combines TRBV7-9 with TRBJ2-7, with D possibly being TRBD1 (5 bases). Trimming shortened V by 4 bases and J by 0 bases, and 10 bases separated the two germline ends. There are 14 residues in the CDR3. CDR1 and CDR2 (germline): SEHNR, FQNEAQ (reference sequence). CDR3 sequence reads: CASSSMTASYEQYF. CDR3 nucleotides: TGTGCCAGCAGCTCTATGACAGCCTCCTACGAGCAGTACTTC.

This rearrangement joins TRBV10-3 to TRBJ2-1, with TRBD2 matching 10 bases. V was clipped by 6 bases and J by 0 bases; unmatched bases: 17. Germline assignment: CDR1 ENHRY and CDR2 SYGVKD. CDR3 length equals 20 residues. Written as DNA, the CDR3 is TGTGCCATCAGCCACCCCTGGAGGACTAGCGGAGAAAGCTCCTACAATGAGCAGTTCTTC. Translated: CAISHPWRTSGESSYNEQFF.

This chain connects TRBV7-6 to TRBJ2-7; a possible D gene is TRBD1 (5 bases). Trimming removed 7 bases from V and 6 bases from J, with 16 bases in between. From germline, CDR1 is SGHVS and CDR2 FNYEAQ. The CDR3 runs to 13 residues. The DNA of the CDR3 is TGTGCCAGCACCGATGCAGGGTCTGGCGAGCAGTACTTC. Protein product: CASTDAGSGEQYF.

This chain links TRBV5-1 with TRBJ2-1; 13 bases agree with TRBD2. Germline V gives CDR1 SGHRS, CDR2 YFSETQ. J gave up 5 bases and V 0 bases, and 8 bases lay outside the gene matches. The CDR3 has 18 residues. The CDR3 DNA reads TGCGCCAGCAGCTTGGAGGGACTAGCGGGACTTAGTAACAATGAGCAGTTCTTC. Translation gives CASSLEGLAGLSNNEQFF.

This chain connects TRBV6-4 to TRBJ2-7; the match to TRBD2 covers 10 bases. This CDR3 is 15 amino acids long. Germline V CDR1 and CDR2: MRHNA, SNTAGT. Losses at the gene ends were 4 bases for V and 0 bases for J; bases not matched to a gene: 3. CDR3 residues: CASSVKREGSYEQYF. In DNA form, the CDR3 reads TGTGCCAGCAGTGTAAAGCGGGAGGGCTCCTACGAGCAGTACTTC.

This clone was recorded only once. V is TRBV28 and J is TRBJ2-7, with 8 nucleotides matching TRBD2. The length of the CDR3 is 16 residues. V shed 4 bases, J shed 5 bases, and the junction held 13 bases outside the gene matches. Germline-derived CDR1 and CDR2 are MDHEN and SYDVKM. CDR3 DNA sequence: TGTGCCAGCAGTTCCGGCCGTAGCGGGACAAGCCACGAGCAGTACTTC. This codes for CASSSGRSGTSHEQYF.